The T cell receptor beta chain described here comes from a study of blood T cells in healthy people across ages. The CDR3 has 13 residues. The germline V and J ends were trimmed by 5 bases and 10 bases, with 12 bases remaining between them. CDR1 LGHNT and CDR2 FRNRAP come from the germline V gene. A second PCR of roughly 7 to 11 cycles used a sample-barcoded 5' primer and a J-beta primer mix. One entry per CDR3 protein, called by TCRdb with MiXCR from the 5' RACE reads. The sample includes over a million distinct CDR3 sequences, around 40% of them seen just once. The source is a young woman in good health. The sequenced material came from blood. The genes are TRBV12-5 and TRBJ1-6; D is unclear. DNA of the CDR3: TGTGCTAGTGGTCTACGACTAGAATCACCCCTCCACTTT. It yields the protein CASGLRLESPLHF.